A single sample gave rise to the 22 T cell receptor beta chains below, sequenced in a study of blood T cell repertoires in COVID-19. Data came from immunoSEQ multiplex PCR; TCRdb stores just in-frame clones and leaves some out. The data show 200,000 or so clones, 88% seen once. The sequenced sample was peripheral blood. The receptors stem from a man aged 45 to 65 with COVID-19, enrolled during active disease.

The chain recombines TRBV11-3 with TRBJ2-2; TRBD2 matches 12 bases. The CDR3 totals 17 residues. Germline CDR1 and CDR2: SGHNT and YENEEA. Trimming removed 5 bases from V and 2 bases from J; junction bases left unmatched: 6. CDR3 sequence: CASSPSGLAGNTGELFF. CDR3 sequence (DNA): TGTGCCAGCAGCCCGAGCGGACTAGCGGGAAACACCGGGGAGCTGTTTTTT. Filled out from reference TRBV11-3 and TRBJ2-2, the complete variable domain reads EAGVVQSPRYKIIEKKQPVAFWCNPISGHNTLYWYLQNLGQGPELLIRYENEEAVDDSQLPKDRFSAERLKGVDSTLKIQPAELGDSAVYLCASSPSGLAGNTGELFFGEGSRLTVL.

This clone was counted only a few times. The chain recombines TRBV5-1 with TRBJ1-3; no clear D gene. Germline CDR1 SGHRS, CDR2 YFSETQ. The CDR3 runs 14 residues. Trimming took off 4 bases at V and 0 bases at J, with 8 bases between the two ends. The CDR3 coding sequence is TGCGCCAGCAGCCCCGGGAACTCTGGAAACACCATATATTTT. It encodes CASSPGNSGNTIYF.

The chain combines TRBV12-3 or TRBV12-4 with TRBJ2-1; D remains unclear. The CDR3 has 13 residues. V gave up 3 bases and J gave up 6 bases, with 9 bases separating them. CDR3 DNA sequence: TGTGCCAGCAGTTTTATTGGCGGCAATGAGCAGTTCTTC. This codes for CASSFIGGNEQFF.

V usage is TRBV7-3 and J usage is TRBJ2-7; TRBD2 aligns across 7 bases. Germline-derived CDR1 and CDR2 are SGHTA and FQGTGA. CDR3 size: 15 residues. J gave up 2 bases and V 5 bases, and 9 bases lay outside the gene matches. CDR3: CASSPSGGLTYEQYF. The CDR3 nucleotides read TGTGCCAGCAGCCCTTCGGGAGGACTTACCTACGAGCAGTACTTC.

The J gene is TRBJ2-1, the V gene TRBV4-2; D unresolved. The germline V gene has CDR1 LGHNA and CDR2 YNFKEQ. CDR3 length: 12 amino acids. V was cut by 0 bases and J by 11 bases, with 8 bases left in between. The CDR3 reads CASSQEETKQFF. The CDR3 coding sequence is TGTGCCAGCAGCCAAGAAGAGACAAAGCAGTTCTTC.

The gene calls are TRBV29-1 and TRBJ2-7, with a tentative D call TRBD2 (6 bases). Germline V gene data show CDR1 as SQVTM and CDR2 as ANQGSEA. V lost 3 bases and J 1 base, leaving 13 bases between the germline ends. The CDR3 has 14 amino acids. Written as DNA, the CDR3 is TGCAGCGTTGATTCCCTTGGGGGGTCCTACGAGCAGTACTTC. This sequence encodes CSVDSLGGSYEQYF.

The rearrangement links TRBV28 to TRBJ1-1, with D unresolved. Germline V gene sequence: CDR1 MDHEN, CDR2 SYDVKM. The CDR3 consists of 14 residues. V dropped 5 bases and J dropped 0 bases, with 10 bases sitting between them. The CDR3 sequence is CASSTGQMNTEAFF. The CDR3 bases are TGTGCCAGCAGTACTGGGCAGATGAACACTGAAGCTTTCTTT.

This chain joins TRBV28 and TRBJ1-6, with D hard to call. This CDR3 spans 12 amino acids. Trimming shortened V by 3 bases and J by 6 bases, and 3 bases separated the two germline ends. The germline V gene has CDR1 MDHEN and CDR2 SYDVKM. In DNA, the CDR3 is TGTGCCAGCAGTTTCAGTAATTCACCCCTCCACTTT. It specifies CASSFSNSPLHF.

In this sample, this clone turned up once. The CDR3 nucleotides are TGTGCCAGCAGCGGACCCCCCGGGACAGGGCGCGGCTACACCTTC. It translates to CASSGPPGTGRGYTF. J is TRBJ1-2 and V is TRBV9; 9 nucleotides agree with TRBD1. Germline CDR1 is SGDLS and CDR2 is YYNGEE. CDR3 length: 15 amino acids. The V gene end was trimmed by 3 bases and the J gene end by 8 bases; junction bases not matched to a gene: 11.

The chain has TRBV9 and TRBJ2-1; the D gene is possibly TRBD2 (5 bases). CDR3 length: 15 residues. From germline, CDR1 is SGDLS and CDR2 YYNGEE. Deletions cut 0 bases from V and 3 bases from J, with 10 bases between. The CDR3 sequence is CASSVVGVGYNEQFF. The DNA for the CDR3 is TGTGCCAGCAGCGTAGTCGGGGTTGGCTACAATGAGCAGTTCTTC.

This chain uses TRBV11-2 with TRBJ2-7; tentatively, D is TRBD2 (6 bases). CDR3 length: 16 residues. V lost 0 bases and J 4 bases, leaving 16 bases between the germline ends. The germline CDR1 and CDR2 sequences are SGHAT and FQNNGV. CDR3 amino acids: CASSLDRFGSFYEQYF. The CDR3 nucleotides read TGTGCCAGCAGCTTAGATCGGTTCGGGAGTTTTTACGAGCAGTACTTC.

The chain has TRBV6-5 and TRBJ2-5; no clear D. Germline CDR1 and CDR2: MNHEY and SVGAGI. The germline V and J ends were trimmed by 0 bases and 5 bases, with 10 bases remaining between them. The CDR3 has 14 residues. The CDR3 is CASSYSIGQETQYF. The CDR3 DNA sequence: TGTGCCAGCAGTTACTCGATTGGGCAGGAGACCCAGTACTTC.

CDR3 in DNA: TGTGCCAGCAGCCAAGAACGTGCGACAGTTTCCTACGAGCAGTACTTC. Its translation: CASSQERATVSYEQYF. This chain joins TRBV4-2 and TRBJ2-7, with D perhaps TRBD1 (5 bases). V shed 0 bases and J shed 1 base, with 13 bases lying between them. CDR3 length: 16 amino acids. Germline lookup yields CDR1 LGHNA and CDR2 YNFKEQ.

The gene calls are TRBV19 and TRBJ2-7, with TRBD1 matching 7 bases. Unmatched junction bases numbered 12, after V lost 0 bases and J lost 7 bases. This CDR3 has 16 residues. Per germline, CDR1 LNHDA and CDR2 SQIVND (reference sequence). The CDR3 nucleotides read TGTGCCAGTAGTATAGACCCGACAGGGACAAGTCGGGAGCAGTACTTC. This gives the protein CASSIDPTGTSREQYF.

This clone was counted once. The chain is built from TRBV2 and TRBJ1-4; D remains unclear. V was pared by 10 bases and J by 3 bases, with 15 bases between. The CDR3 has 14 amino acids. Germline V lookup: CDR1 SNHLY, CDR2 FYNNEI. The CDR3 bases are TGTGCCACCAACGGGAGGGCGGCTAATGAAAAACTGTTTTTT. It is translated as CATNGRAANEKLFF. Complete variable domain (other parts from reference TRBV2 and TRBJ1-4): EPEVTQTPSHQVTQMGQEVILRCVPISNHLYFYWYRQILGQKVEFLVSFYNNEISEKSEIFDDQFSVERPDGSNFTLKIRSTKLEDSAMYFCATNGRAANEKLFFGSGTQLSVL.

The V gene is TRBV5-1, the J gene TRBJ1-6; no definite D call. V dropped 0 bases and J dropped 8 bases, with 9 bases sitting between them. The CDR3 is 14 amino acids. Germline V lookup: CDR1 SGHRS, CDR2 YFSETQ. DNA for the CDR3: TGCGCCAGCAGCTTGGGTCAGATTGATTCACCCCTCCACTTT. Amino acid sequence: CASSLGQIDSPLHF. Looking up the rest from reference TRBV5-1 and TRBJ1-6 gives the full variable domain: KAGVTQTPRYLIKTRGQQVTLSCSPISGHRSVSWYQQTPGQGLQFLFEYFSETQRNKGNFPGRFSGRQFSNSRSEMNVSTLELGDSALYLCASSLGQIDSPLHFGNGTRLTVT.

This clone was found once. Its ends do not fully match the called genes, so a read error is possible. CDR3 in DNA: TGCGCCAGCAGCTTGGTGGGACAGAAAAATACTGGAGCTTTCTTT. It codes for CASSLVGQKNTGAFF. The rearrangement uses TRBV5-1 and TRBJ1-1; the match to TRBD1 covers 7 bases. The CDR3 spans 15 residues. CDR1 and CDR2 from the germline V gene are SGHRS and YFSETQ.

This chain uses TRBV7-3 with TRBJ2-2, with 7 bases identical to TRBD1. This CDR3 contains 14 residues. With 5 bases clipped from V and 7 bases from J, the junction kept 7 bases outside the gene matches. The germline CDR1 and CDR2 sequences are SGHTA and FQGTGA. CDR3 amino acids: CASSPDRAGGELFF. The CDR3 DNA sequence: TGTGCCAGCAGCCCCGACAGGGCTGGCGGGGAGCTGTTTTTT. Based on the CDR3 plus reference TRBV7-3 and TRBJ2-2, the full variable domain is GAGVSQTPSNKVTEKGKYVELRCDPISGHTALYWYRQSLGQGPEFLIYFQGTGAADDSGLPNDRFFAVRPEGSVSTLKIQRTERGDSAVYLCASSPDRAGGELFFGEGSRLTVL.

This rearrangement joins TRBV6-2 or TRBV6-3 to TRBJ2-3; the D gene is possibly TRBD2 (6 bases). CDR1 is MNHEY, CDR2 SVGEGT, per germline. The CDR3 runs to 17 residues. Deletions cut 0 bases from V and 4 bases from J, with 17 bases between. CDR3 nucleotides: TGTGCCAGCAGTTACTCGGTTATTAGCGGACCCCCAGATACGCAGTATTTT. Its protein is CASSYSVISGPPDTQYF.

The V gene is TRBV4-3, the J gene TRBJ1-4, with a possible D match to TRBD1 (6 bases). CDR1 is LGHNA and CDR2 is YSLEER in the germline V gene. Trimming left V 3 bases short and J 1 base short, with 12 bases between. The CDR3 runs 16 residues. The CDR3 sequence: CASSQTSRGTNEKLFF. The CDR3 DNA follows: TGCGCCAGCAGCCAGACGAGCAGGGGAACTAATGAAAAACTGTTTTTT.

The V and J genes are TRBV6-2 or TRBV6-3 and TRBJ1-4; TRBD1 is a possible D gene (5 bases). CDR3 length: 14 residues. V lost 3 bases, J lost 8 bases, and 13 bases lay in between. The germline V gene has CDR1 MNHEY and CDR2 SVGEGT. CDR3 protein: CASSYTARGEKLFF. CDR3 DNA: TGTGCCAGCAGTTATACAGCCCGGGGGGAAAAACTGTTTTTT.

This clone was observed once. The chain joins TRBV3-1 (or the pseudogene TRBV3-2) to TRBJ2-7, with TRBD2 matching 10 bases. The CDR3 has 15 amino acids. V dropped 2 bases and J dropped 3; count of bases not matched to a gene: 4. CDR1 and CDR2 from the germline V gene are LGHDT and YNNKEL (reference sequence). Here the CDR3 reads CASSQSSGRVYEQYF. The CDR3 bases are TGTGCCAGCAGCCAATCAAGCGGGAGGGTCTACGAGCAGTACTTC.